This T cell receptor beta chain was identified during a study of T cell repertoires in cytomegalovirus infection. Study details: Newly reported HLA-C-restricted and thoroughly characterized HLA-B-restricted CMV epitopes were employed. Through public TCR beta signatures, both CMV infection and matching HLA type were indicated. Notes on the study in general: Identification of carriers of CMV plus the relevant HLA was achieved through cumulative public TCR beta family frequency. Ex vivo responses were dominated by HLA-C-restricted CMV-specific TCR beta clonotypes.

This clonotype was seen a few times. Its specificity is unknown. TCRdb called the reads again in MiXCR, with one record for every CDR3 protein. The sample includes 450,000 to 650,000 distinct CDR3 sequences, approximately 40% of them seen just once. The germline V gene has CDR1 SGHVS and CDR2 FQNEAQ. This CDR3 contains 17 residues. Trimming pared 2 bases from V and 6 bases from J, leaving 20 bases between. The origin of this receptor is a human donor in good health (CMV status not recorded). Some clones in this sample may be carry-over from other donors' samples. This rearrangement joins TRBV7-8 to TRBJ2-1; D is possibly TRBD1 (6 bases). The sample was cultured PBMCs, taken from culture after CMV antigen stimulation. The CDR3 sequence is CASSLTHLLEQGNEQFF. CDR3 coding DNA: TGTGCCAGCAGCTTAACCCATCTTCTAGAACAGGGCAATGAGCAGTTCTTC.